This T cell receptor (beta chain) was captured in a study of T-cell memory formation after mild COVID-19. Trimming stripped 2 bases from V and 5 bases from J, with 7 bases between. Germline assignment: CDR1 SGHRS and CDR2 YFSETQ. This CDR3 contains 12 residues. There are many counts of this clonotype. What it binds is not known. TCRdb analysed the 5' RACE reads with MiXCR anew, one entry per CDR3 protein. The sample has 250,000 to 350,000 distinct CDR3 sequences, 15% to 20% seen once. Study observations and caveats: Clones contracting day 15 to 85 were balanced CD4/CD8; later expanders leaned CD4+. That cross-reactive memory joined was suggested by some responding clones appearing in pre-infection memory.

The receptor's source is a man aged 18 to 29 who had mild COVID-19 (a few samples of this study predate the infection). Cell type and time point are not known. The V and J genes are TRBV5-1 and TRBJ1-1, with a possible D match to TRBD1 (5 bases). What was sequenced was PBMCs or a T cell subset sorted from them (not recorded which). This chain's CDR3 is CASSFEGTEAFF. The CDR3 bases are TGCGCCAGCAGCTTCGAGGGGACTGAAGCTTTCTTT.